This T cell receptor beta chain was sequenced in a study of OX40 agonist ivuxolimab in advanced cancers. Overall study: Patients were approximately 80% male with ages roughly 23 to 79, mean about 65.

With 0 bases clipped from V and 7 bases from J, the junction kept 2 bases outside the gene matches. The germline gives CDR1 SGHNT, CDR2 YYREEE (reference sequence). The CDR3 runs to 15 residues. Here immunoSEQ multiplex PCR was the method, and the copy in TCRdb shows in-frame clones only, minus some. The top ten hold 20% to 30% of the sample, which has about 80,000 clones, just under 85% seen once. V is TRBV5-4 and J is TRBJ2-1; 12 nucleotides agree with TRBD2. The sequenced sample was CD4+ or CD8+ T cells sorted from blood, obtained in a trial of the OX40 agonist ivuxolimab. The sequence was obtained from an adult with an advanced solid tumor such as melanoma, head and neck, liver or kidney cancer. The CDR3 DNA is TGTGCCAGCAGCTTGGGGACTAGCGGGGTGAATGAGCAGTTCTTC. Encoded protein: CASSLGTSGVNEQFF.